This TCR beta chain was recovered during a study of T cell changes during pregnancy in multiple sclerosis. Trimming pared 6 bases from V and 0 bases from J, leaving 12 bases between. Germline V gene lookup returns CDR1 MNHNS and CDR2 SASEGT. This CDR3 spans 15 amino acids. Generated by immunoSEQ multiplex PCR, the TCRdb table keeps only in-frame clones and is missing some. Of tens of thousands of clones detected, about 95% appear once; the ten largest clones hold 0.89%. The origin of this receptor is a female donor with multiple sclerosis, enrolled in a pregnancy study. The chain joins TRBV6-1 to TRBJ1-3; D call uncertain. The sequencing here drew on peripheral blood, taken in the second trimester of pregnancy. CDR3 amino acids: CASRPSPSSGNTIYF. CDR3 DNA: TGTGCCAGCAGGCCCTCTCCTAGCTCTGGAAACACCATATATTTT.